The entry below gives a single TCR beta chain sequence along with its context. The repertoire was sequenced with immunoSEQ multiplex PCR; TCRdb's copy has only in-frame clones and lacks some. The sample lists 11,000 to 15,000 clones; roughly 80% were seen once. These data are taken from a study of PD-1 blockade in classical Hodgkin lymphoma. The time point was: cycle 4 day 1 (C4D1), after five to seven weeks of nivolumab. All patients relapsed after autologous stem cell transplantation, and brentuximab vedotin exposure varied. Between the trimmed V and J ends, which lost 4 bases and 2 bases, there was a span of 12 bases. CDR3 size: 15 residues. From germline, CDR1 is MNHEY and CDR2 SMNVEV (reference sequence).

The clonotype comes from a human donor with classical Hodgkin lymphoma. The sequencing used peripheral blood mononuclear cells (PBMCs), collected before the fourth cycle of nivolumab. The chain combines TRBV27 with TRBJ1-5, with a possible D match to TRBD1 (6 bases). CDR3 DNA: TGTGCCAGCAGTTCGGGAGGGGGTGGCAATCAGCCCCAGCATTTT. Translated: CASSSGGGGNQPQHF.